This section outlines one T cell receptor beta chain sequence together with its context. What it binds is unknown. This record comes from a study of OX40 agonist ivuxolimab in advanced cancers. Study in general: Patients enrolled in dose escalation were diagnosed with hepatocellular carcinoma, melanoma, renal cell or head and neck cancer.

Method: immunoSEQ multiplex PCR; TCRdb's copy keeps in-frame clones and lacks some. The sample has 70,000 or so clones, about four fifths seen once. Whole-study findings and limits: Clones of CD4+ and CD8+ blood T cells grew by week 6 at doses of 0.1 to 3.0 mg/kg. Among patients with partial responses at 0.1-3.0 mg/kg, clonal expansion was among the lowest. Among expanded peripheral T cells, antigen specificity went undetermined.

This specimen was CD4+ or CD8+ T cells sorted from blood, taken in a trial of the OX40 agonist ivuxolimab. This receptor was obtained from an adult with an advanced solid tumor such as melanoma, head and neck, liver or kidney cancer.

CDR3 DNA: TGTGCCAGCTCACCTATGACAGGGCGTGGCGCTGGGGCCAACGTCCTGACTTTC. Amino acids: CASSPMTGRGAGANVLTF. The chain combines TRBV18 with TRBJ2-6; 7 nucleotides line up with TRBD1. With V trimmed by 3 bases and J by 2 bases, 10 bases remained unmatched. In germline, CDR1 is KGHSH, CDR2 LQKENI. There are 18 residues in the CDR3.